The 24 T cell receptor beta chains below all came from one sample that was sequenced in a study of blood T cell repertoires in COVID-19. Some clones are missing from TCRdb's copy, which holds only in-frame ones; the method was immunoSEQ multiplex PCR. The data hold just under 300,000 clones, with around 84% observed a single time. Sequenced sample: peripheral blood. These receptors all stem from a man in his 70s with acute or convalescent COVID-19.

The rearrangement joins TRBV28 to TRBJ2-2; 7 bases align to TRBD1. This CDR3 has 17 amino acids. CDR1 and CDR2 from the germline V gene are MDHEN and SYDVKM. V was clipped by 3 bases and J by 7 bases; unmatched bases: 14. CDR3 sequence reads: CASSLWLQGTSFGELFF. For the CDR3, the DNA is TGTGCCAGCAGTTTGTGGCTACAGGGGACCAGCTTCGGGGAGCTGTTTTTT.

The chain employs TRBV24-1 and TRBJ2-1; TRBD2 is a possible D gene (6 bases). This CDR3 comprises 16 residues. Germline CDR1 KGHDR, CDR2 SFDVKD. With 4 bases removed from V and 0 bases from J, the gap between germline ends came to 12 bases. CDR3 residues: CATSDPAGSSYNEQFF. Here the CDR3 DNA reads TGTGCCACCAGTGACCCTGCGGGGAGCTCCTACAATGAGCAGTTCTTC.

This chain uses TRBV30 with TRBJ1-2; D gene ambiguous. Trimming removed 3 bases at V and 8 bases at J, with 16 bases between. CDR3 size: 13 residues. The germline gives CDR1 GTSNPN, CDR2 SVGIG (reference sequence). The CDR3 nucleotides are TGTGCCTGGAGCCTACAATCAAGCGGCGGCTACACCTTC. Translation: CAWSLQSSGGYTF. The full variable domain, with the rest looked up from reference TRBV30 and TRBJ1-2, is SQTIHQWPATLVQPVGSPLSLECTVEGTSNPNLYWYRQAAGRGLQLLFYSVGIGQISSEVPQNLSASRPQDRQFILSSKKLLLSDSGFYLCAWSLQSSGGYTFGSGTRLTVV.

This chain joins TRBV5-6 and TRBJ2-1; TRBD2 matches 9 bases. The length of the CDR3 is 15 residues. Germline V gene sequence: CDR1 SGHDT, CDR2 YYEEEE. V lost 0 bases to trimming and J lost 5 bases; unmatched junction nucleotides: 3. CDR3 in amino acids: CASSLAASGNNEQFF. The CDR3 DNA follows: TGTGCCAGCAGCTTGGCCGCTAGCGGGAACAATGAGCAGTTCTTC.

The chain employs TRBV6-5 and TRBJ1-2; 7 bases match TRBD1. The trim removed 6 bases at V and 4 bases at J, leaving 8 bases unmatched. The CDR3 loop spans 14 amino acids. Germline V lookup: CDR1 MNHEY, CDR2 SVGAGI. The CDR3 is CASRDGTAVYGYTF. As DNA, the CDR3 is TGTGCCAGCAGAGATGGGACAGCGGTCTATGGCTACACCTTC.

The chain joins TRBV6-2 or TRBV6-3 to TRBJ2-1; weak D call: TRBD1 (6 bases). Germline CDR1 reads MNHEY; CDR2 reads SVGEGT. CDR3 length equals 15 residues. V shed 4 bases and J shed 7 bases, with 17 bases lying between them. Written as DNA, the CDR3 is TGTGCCAGCAGTTTACGACAGGCCGTCATGAATGAGCAGTTCTTC. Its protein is CASSLRQAVMNEQFF.

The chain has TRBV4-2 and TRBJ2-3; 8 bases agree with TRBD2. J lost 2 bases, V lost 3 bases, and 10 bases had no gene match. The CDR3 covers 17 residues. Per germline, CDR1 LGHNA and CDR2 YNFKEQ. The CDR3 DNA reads TGTGCCAGCAGCCAGGGGGGGACTAGTGTCTTCACAGATACGCAGTATTTT. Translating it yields CASSQGGTSVFTDTQYF.

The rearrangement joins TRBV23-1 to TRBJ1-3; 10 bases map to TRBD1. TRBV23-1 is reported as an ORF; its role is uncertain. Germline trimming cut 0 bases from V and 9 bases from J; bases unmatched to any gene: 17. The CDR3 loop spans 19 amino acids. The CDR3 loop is CASSQSEVAGTGEWGTIYF. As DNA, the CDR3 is TGCGCCAGCAGTCAATCGGAGGTTGCTGGGACAGGGGAATGGGGCACCATATATTTT.

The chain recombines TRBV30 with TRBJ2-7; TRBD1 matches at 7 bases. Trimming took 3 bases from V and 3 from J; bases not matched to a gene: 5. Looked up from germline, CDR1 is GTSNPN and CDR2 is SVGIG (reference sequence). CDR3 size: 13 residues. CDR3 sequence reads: CAWRLGGGYEQYF. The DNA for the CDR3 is TGTGCCTGGAGGTTAGGGGGCGGCTACGAGCAGTACTTC.

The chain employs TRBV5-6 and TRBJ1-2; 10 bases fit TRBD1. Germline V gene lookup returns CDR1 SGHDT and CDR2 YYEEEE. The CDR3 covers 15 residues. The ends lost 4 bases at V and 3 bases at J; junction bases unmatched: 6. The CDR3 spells CASSGTGERDYGYTF. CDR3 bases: TGTGCCAGCAGCGGGACAGGGGAGAGGGACTATGGCTACACCTTC. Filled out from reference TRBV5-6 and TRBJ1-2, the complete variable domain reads DAGVTQSPTHLIKTRGQQVTLRCSPKSGHDTVSWYQQALGQGPQFIFQYYEEEERQRGNFPDRFSGHQFPNYSSELNVNALLLGDSALYLCASSGTGERDYGYTFGSGTRLTVV.

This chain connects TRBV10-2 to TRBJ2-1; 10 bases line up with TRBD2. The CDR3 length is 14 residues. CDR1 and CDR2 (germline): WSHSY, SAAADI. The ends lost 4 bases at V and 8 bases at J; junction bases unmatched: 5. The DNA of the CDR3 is TGCGCCAGCAGTGGTGAGCGGGGGGGCGATGAGCAGTTCTTC. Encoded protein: CASSGERGGDEQFF.

CDR3 nucleotides: TGTGCCAGCTCACCGCGGGGGGCGGGTAATTCACCCCTCCACTTT. This gives the protein CASSPRGAGNSPLHF. The genes are TRBV28 and TRBJ1-6; weak D call: TRBD1 (6 bases). Trimming shortened V by 8 bases and J by 6 bases, and 17 bases separated the two germline ends. The CDR3 covers 15 residues. CDR1 and CDR2 from the germline V gene are MDHEN and SYDVKM.

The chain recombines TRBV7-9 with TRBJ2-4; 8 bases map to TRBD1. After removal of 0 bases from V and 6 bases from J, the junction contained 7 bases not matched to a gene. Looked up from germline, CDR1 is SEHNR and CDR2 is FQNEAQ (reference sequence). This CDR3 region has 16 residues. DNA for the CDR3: TGTGCCAGCAGCTTAGCGCAGGGGGCGAGACTAAACATTCAGTACTTC. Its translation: CASSLAQGARLNIQYF.

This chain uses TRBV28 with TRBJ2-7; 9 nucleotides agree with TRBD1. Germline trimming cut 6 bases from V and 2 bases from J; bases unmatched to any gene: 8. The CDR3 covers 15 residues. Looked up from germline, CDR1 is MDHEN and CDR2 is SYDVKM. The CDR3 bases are TGTGCCAGCAGCGAACCGGGACAGGGCCCCTACGAGCAGTACTTC. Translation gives CASSEPGQGPYEQYF.

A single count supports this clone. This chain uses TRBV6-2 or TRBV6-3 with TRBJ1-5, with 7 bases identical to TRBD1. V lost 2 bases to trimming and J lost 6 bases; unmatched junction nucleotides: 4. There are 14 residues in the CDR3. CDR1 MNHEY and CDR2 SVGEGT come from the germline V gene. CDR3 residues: CASSYDRVSQPQHF. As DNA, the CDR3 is TGTGCCAGCAGTTACGACAGGGTCAGTCAGCCCCAGCATTTT.

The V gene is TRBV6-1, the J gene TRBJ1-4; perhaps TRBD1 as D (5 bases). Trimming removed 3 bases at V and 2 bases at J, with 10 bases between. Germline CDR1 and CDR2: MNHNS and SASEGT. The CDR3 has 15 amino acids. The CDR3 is CASSDWGGTNEKLFF. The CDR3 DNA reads TGTGCCAGCAGTGATTGGGGGGGGACTAATGAAAAACTGTTTTTT.

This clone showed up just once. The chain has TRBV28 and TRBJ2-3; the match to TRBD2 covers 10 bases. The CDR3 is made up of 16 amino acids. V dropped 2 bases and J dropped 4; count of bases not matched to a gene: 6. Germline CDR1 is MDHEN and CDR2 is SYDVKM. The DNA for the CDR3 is TGTGCCAGCAGTTTACAGCGGGGGGGCGGGGCAGATACGCAGTATTTT. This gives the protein CASSLQRGGGADTQYF.

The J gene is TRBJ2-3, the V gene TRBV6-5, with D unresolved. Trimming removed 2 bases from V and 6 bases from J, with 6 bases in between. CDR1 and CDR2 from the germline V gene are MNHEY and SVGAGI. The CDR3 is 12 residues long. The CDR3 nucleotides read TGTGCCAGCAGTTACGTGGGCGATACGCAGTATTTT. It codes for CASSYVGDTQYF.

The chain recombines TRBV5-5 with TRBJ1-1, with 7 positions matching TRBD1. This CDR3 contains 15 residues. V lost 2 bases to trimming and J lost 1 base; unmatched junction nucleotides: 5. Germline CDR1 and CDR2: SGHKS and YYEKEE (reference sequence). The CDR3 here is CASSLRTGSNTEAFF. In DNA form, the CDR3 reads TGTGCCAGCAGCTTACGGACAGGTTCGAACACTGAAGCTTTCTTT. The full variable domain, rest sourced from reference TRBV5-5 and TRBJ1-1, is DAGVTQSPTHLIKTRGQQVTLRCSPISGHKSVSWYQQVLGQGPQFIFQYYEKEERGRGNFPDRFSARQFPNYSSELNVNALLLGDSALYLCASSLRTGSNTEAFFGQGTRLTVV.

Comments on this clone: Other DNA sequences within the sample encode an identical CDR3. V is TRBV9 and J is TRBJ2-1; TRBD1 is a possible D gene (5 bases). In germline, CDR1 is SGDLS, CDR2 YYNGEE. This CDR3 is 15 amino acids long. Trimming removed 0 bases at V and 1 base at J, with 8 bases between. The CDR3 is CASSVGGGSYNEQFF. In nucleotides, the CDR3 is TGTGCCAGCAGCGTAGGGGGCGGTTCCTACAATGAGCAGTTCTTC.

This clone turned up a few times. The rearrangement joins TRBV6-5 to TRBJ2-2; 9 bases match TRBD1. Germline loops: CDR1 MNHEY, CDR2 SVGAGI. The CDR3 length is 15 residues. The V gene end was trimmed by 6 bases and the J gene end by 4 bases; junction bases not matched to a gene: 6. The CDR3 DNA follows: TGTGCCAGCAGCACCGGGACAGGGCCCACCGGGGAGCTGTTTTTT. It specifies CASSTGTGPTGELFF.

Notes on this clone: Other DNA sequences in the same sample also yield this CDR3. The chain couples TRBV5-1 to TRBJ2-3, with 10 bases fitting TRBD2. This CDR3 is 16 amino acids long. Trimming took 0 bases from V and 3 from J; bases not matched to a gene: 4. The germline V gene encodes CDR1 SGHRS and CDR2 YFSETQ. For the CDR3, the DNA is TGCGCCAGCAGCTTGGGGCTAGCGGGAGTTACAGATACGCAGTATTTT. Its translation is CASSLGLAGVTDTQYF.

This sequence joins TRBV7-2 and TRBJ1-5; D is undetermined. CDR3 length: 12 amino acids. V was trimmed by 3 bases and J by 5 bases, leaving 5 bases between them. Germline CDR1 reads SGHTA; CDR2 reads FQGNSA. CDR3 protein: CASSFNYQPQHF. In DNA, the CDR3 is TGTGCCAGCAGCTTTAATTATCAGCCCCAGCATTTT.

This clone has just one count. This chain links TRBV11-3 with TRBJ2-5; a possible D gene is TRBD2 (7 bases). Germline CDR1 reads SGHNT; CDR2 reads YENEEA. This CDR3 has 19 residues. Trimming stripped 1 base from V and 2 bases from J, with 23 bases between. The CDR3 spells CASSLGGASGAALQETQYF. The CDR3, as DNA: TGTGCCAGCAGCTTAGGGGGGGCTAGCGGAGCCGCCCTTCAAGAGACCCAGTACTTC. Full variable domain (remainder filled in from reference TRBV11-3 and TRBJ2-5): EAGVVQSPRYKIIEKKQPVAFWCNPISGHNTLYWYLQNLGQGPELLIRYENEEAVDDSQLPKDRFSAERLKGVDSTLKIQPAELGDSAVYLCASSLGGASGAALQETQYFGPGTRLLVL.